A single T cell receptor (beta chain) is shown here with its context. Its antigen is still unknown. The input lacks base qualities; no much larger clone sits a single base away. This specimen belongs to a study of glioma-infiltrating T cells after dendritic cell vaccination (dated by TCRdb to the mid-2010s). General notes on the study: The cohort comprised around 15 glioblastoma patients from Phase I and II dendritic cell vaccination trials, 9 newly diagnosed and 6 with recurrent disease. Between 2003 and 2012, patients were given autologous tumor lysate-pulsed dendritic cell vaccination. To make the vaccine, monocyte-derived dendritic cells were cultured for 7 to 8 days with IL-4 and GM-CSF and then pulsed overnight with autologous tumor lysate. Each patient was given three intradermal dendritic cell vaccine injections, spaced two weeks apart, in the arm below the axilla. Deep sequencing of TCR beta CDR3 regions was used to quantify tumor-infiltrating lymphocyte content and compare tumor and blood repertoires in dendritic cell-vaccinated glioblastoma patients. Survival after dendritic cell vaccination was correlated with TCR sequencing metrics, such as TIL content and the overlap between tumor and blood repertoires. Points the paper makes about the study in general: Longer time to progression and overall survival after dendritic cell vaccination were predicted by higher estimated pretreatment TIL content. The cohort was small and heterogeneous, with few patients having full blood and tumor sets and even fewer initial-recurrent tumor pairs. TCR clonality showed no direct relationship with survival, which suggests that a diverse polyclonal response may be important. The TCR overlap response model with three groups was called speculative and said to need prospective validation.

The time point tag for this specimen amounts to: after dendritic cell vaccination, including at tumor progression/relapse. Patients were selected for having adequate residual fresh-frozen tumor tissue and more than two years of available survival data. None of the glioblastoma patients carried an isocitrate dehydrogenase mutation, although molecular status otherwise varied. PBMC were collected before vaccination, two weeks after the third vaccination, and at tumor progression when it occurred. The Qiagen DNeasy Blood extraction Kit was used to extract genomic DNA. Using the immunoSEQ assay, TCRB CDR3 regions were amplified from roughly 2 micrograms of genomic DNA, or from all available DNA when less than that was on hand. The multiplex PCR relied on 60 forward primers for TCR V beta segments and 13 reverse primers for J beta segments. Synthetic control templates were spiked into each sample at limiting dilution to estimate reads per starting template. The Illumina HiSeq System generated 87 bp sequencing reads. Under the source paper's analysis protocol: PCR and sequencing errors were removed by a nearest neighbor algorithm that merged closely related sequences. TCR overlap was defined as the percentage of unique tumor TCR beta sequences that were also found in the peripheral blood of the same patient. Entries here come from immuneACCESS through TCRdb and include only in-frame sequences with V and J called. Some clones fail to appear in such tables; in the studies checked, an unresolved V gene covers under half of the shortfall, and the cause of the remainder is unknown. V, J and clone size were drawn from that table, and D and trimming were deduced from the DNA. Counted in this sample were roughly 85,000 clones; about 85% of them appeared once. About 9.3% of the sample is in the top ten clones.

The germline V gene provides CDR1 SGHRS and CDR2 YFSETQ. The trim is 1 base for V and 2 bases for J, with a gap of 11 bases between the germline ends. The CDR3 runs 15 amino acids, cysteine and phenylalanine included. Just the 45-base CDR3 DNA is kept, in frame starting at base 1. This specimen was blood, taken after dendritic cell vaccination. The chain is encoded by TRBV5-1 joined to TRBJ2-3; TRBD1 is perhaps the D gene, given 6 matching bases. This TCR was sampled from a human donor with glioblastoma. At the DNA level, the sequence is TGCGCCAGCAGCTTGTCTGGGGGCTTCACAGATACGCAGTATTTT. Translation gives CASSLSGGFTDTQYF.